Presented here are 18 T cell receptor beta chains from one specimen sequenced in a study of blood T cell repertoires in COVID-19. Here immunoSEQ multiplex PCR was the method, and the copy in TCRdb shows in-frame clones only, minus some. The sample has 250,000 to 350,000 clones; more than 80% are singletons. Sequencing was carried out using peripheral blood. These receptors all stem from a man between 18 and 35 years old who had recovered from COVID-19.

This chain links TRBV3-1 (or the pseudogene TRBV3-2) with TRBJ2-5; D is perhaps TRBD2 (6 bases). The CDR3 is 18 residues long. With 1 base removed from V and 5 bases from J, the gap between germline ends came to 23 bases. Germline CDR1 is LGHDT and CDR2 is YNNKEL (reference sequence). CDR3 in DNA: TGTGCCAGCAGCCAAGGGCTCCTGAGAATAGCGGAACGGGAGACCCAGTACTTC. As protein: CASSQGLLRIAERETQYF.

Only one count was recorded for this clone. The rearrangement uses TRBV2 and TRBJ2-3; unclear D gene. CDR1 and CDR2 from the germline V gene are SNHLY and FYNNEI. V lost 2 bases to trimming and J lost 2 bases, with 8 bases between them. The CDR3 contains 14 residues. For the CDR3, the DNA is TGTGCCAGCAGTGAACGGGTCCACACAGATACGCAGTATTTT. Translated, it gives CASSERVHTDTQYF.

Written as DNA, the CDR3 is TGCGCCAGCAGCCAAGAATTAGGGGGGGCTGGAGAAAAACTGTTTTTT. It is translated as CASSQELGGAGEKLFF. The V and J genes are TRBV4-1 and TRBJ1-4; perhaps TRBD1 as D (6 bases). V lost 0 bases and J 8 bases, leaving 16 bases between the germline ends. The CDR3 runs to 16 residues. The germline gives CDR1 MGHRA, CDR2 YSYEKL.

The gene calls are TRBV30 and TRBJ2-3, with D tentatively TRBD2 (5 bases). The CDR3 length is 16 residues. Germline V gene data show CDR1 as GTSNPN and CDR2 as SVGIG (reference sequence). The V end lost 0 bases, the J end lost 2 bases, and 15 bases lay between the germline ends. The CDR3 DNA follows: TGTGCCTGGAGTGTAGCCCCTAGCCGATTCACAGATACGCAGTATTTT. Protein: CAWSVAPSRFTDTQYF.

This clone was seen more than once but under ten times. The rearrangement joins TRBV19 to TRBJ2-1; possible D gene TRBD2, 5 bases. The germline V gene has CDR1 LNHDA and CDR2 SQIVND (reference sequence). The germline V and J ends were trimmed by 6 bases and 7 bases, with 19 bases remaining between them. This CDR3 is built from 15 residues. The CDR3 protein is CASSAAAYGLNEQFF. In DNA form, the CDR3 reads TGTGCCAGTAGCGCAGCGGCGTATGGGCTAAATGAGCAGTTCTTC.

About this clone itself: One junction end disagrees with the germline gene, perhaps due to a read error. The rearrangement uses TRBV19 and TRBJ1-1; D might be TRBD1 (6 bases). The CDR3 has 13 residues. Germline V gene lookup returns CDR1 LNHDA and CDR2 SQIVND (reference sequence). The CDR3 region is CTSRQVLNTEAFF. DNA of the CDR3: TGTACCAGCAGACAGGTTTTGAACACTGAAGCTTTCTTT.

This clone was found once. The chain links TRBV7-9 to TRBJ1-1; no firm D call. The V and J ends lost 4 bases and 0 bases respectively, with 9 bases between them. The CDR3 length is 14 residues. Germline V gene sequence: CDR1 SEHNR, CDR2 FQNEAQ (reference sequence). The CDR3 loop reads CASSSQIMNTEAFF. CDR3 nucleotides: TGTGCCAGCAGCTCGCAGATTATGAACACTGAAGCTTTCTTT.

This rearrangement joins TRBV11-3 to TRBJ2-7; TRBD1 might be the D (6 bases). V was clipped by 2 bases and J by 5 bases, with 10 bases between them. Germline lookup yields CDR1 SGHNT and CDR2 YENEEA. The CDR3 runs 13 residues. The CDR3 spells CASSLTGKNEQYF. For the CDR3, the DNA is TGTGCCAGCAGCTTAACAGGGAAGAACGAGCAGTACTTC.

V gene TRBV3-1 (or the pseudogene TRBV3-2) combines with J gene TRBJ1-1; 8 bases are shared with TRBD1. The CDR3 contains 18 residues. Germline lookup yields CDR1 LGHDT and CDR2 YNNKEL (reference sequence). Losses at the gene ends were 3 bases for V and 4 bases for J; bases not matched to a gene: 16. This CDR3 reads CASSQKRRGLLSITEAFF. As DNA, the CDR3 is TGTGCCAGCAGCCAGAAACGCAGGGGGCTCCTTAGTATCACTGAAGCTTTCTTT.

The rearrangement uses TRBV19 and TRBJ1-1; D is unresolved. Deletions cut 5 bases from V and 1 base from J, with 17 bases between. The CDR3 is 16 amino acids. The V gene's germline CDR1 is LNHDA and CDR2 SQIVND (reference sequence). CDR3: CASSSTHDKENTEAFF. CDR3 in DNA: TGTGCCAGTAGTTCTACACACGACAAGGAGAACACTGAAGCTTTCTTT.

V usage is TRBV7-9 and J usage is TRBJ2-7; no firm D call. Germline V lookup: CDR1 SEHNR, CDR2 FQNEAQ (reference sequence). This CDR3 has 15 amino acids. V shed 1 base and J shed 0 bases, with 10 bases lying between them. CDR3 in DNA: TGTGCCAGCAGCTTAGATCTCCCCCTCTCCTACGAGCAGTACTTC. It translates to CASSLDLPLSYEQYF.

The CDR3 reads CASSWPQVYGYTF. CDR3 bases: TGTGCCAGCAGCTGGCCCCAGGTCTATGGCTACACCTTC. The gene calls are TRBV5-4 and TRBJ1-2; D gene unclear. The CDR3 is 13 residues long. CDR1 and CDR2 from the germline V gene are SGHNT and YYREEE (reference sequence). V gave up 3 bases and J gave up 4 bases, with 10 bases separating them.

The V and J genes are TRBV13 and TRBJ2-5; the match to TRBD1 covers 8 bases. The CDR3 consists of 13 residues. The germline gives CDR1 PRHDT, CDR2 FYEKMQ (reference sequence). The ends lost 1 base at V and 5 bases at J; junction bases unmatched: 0. The CDR3 DNA is TGTGCCAGCAGCTTAGACAGGGGGGAGACCCAGTACTTC. Translating it yields CASSLDRGETQYF. Using reference TRBV13 and TRBJ2-5 for the parts outside the CDR3, the full variable domain is AAGVIQSPRHLIKEKRETATLKCYPIPRHDTVYWYQQGPGQDPQFLISFYEKMQSDKGSIPDRFSAQQFSDYHSELNMSSLELGDSALYFCASSLDRGETQYFGPGTRLLVL.

V usage is TRBV7-8 and J usage is TRBJ1-1; no reliable D call. Trimming took 4 bases from V and 0 from J, leaving 3 bases between them. Germline V gene lookup returns CDR1 SGHVS and CDR2 FQNEAQ. The CDR3 is 12 amino acids. The CDR3 spells CASSSMNTEAFF. CDR3 DNA sequence: TGTGCCAGCAGCTCAATGAACACTGAAGCTTTCTTT.

The chain links TRBV11-3 to TRBJ2-7; 8 nucleotides match TRBD1. The CDR3 extends over 14 amino acids. The V and J ends lost 6 bases and 8 bases, in that order; junction bases with no gene match: 12. Germline assignment: CDR1 SGHNT and CDR2 YENEEA. This CDR3 is CASSPTGGSHQQYF. In nucleotides, the CDR3 is TGTGCCAGCAGTCCCACAGGGGGAAGCCATCAGCAGTACTTC.

This chain uses TRBV5-6 with TRBJ2-7; D ambiguous. CDR3 length equals 12 residues. In germline, CDR1 is SGHDT, CDR2 YYEEEE. Trimming removed 2 bases at V and 3 bases at J, with 6 bases between. The CDR3 loop reads CASSFGSYEQYF. The DNA of the CDR3 is TGTGCCAGCAGCTTTGGCAGCTACGAGCAGTACTTC.

This chain uses TRBV4-3 with TRBJ2-3, with 8 positions matching TRBD1. The V gene end was trimmed by 1 base and the J gene end by 7 bases; junction bases not matched to a gene: 10. Germline lookup yields CDR1 LGHNA and CDR2 YSLEER. The CDR3 length is 16 residues. This CDR3 reads CASSQGGQGATYTQYF. The CDR3 DNA follows: TGCGCCAGCAGCCAAGGAGGCCAGGGGGCAACTTATACGCAGTATTTT.

The rearrangement uses TRBV28 and TRBJ2-1; 7 positions match TRBD1. The CDR3 sequence is 14 residues long. Germline V gene data show CDR1 as MDHEN and CDR2 as SYDVKM. V lost 3 bases, J lost 5 bases, and 4 bases stayed unmatched. The CDR3 is CASSFRDSDNEQFF. For the CDR3, the DNA is TGTGCCAGCAGTTTCCGGGACAGCGACAATGAGCAGTTCTTC.